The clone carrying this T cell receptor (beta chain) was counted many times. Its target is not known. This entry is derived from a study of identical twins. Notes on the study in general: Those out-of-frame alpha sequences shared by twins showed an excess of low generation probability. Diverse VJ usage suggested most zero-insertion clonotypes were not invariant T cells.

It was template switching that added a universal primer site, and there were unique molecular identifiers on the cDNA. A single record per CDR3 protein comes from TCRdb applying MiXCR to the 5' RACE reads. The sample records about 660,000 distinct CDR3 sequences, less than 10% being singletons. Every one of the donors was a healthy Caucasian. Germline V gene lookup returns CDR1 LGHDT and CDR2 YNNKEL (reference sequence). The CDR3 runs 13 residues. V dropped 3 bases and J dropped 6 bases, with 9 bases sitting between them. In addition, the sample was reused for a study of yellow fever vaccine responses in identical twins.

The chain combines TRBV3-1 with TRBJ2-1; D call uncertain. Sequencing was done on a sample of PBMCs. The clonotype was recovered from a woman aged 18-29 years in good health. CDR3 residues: CASSQGTFNEQFF. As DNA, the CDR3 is TGTGCCAGCAGCCAGGGAACTTTCAATGAGCAGTTCTTC.